Below are 14 T cell receptor beta chains sequenced from a single sample in a study of T cell responses to AZD1222 COVID-19 vaccine. Sequenced by immunoSEQ multiplex PCR; TCRdb stores in-frame clones only, minus some. The sample records 60,000 to 100,000 clones, roughly nine tenths being singletons. The sample here was peripheral blood, taken on day 0 of MenACWY control vaccination. These receptors all stem from an adult in good health.

The chain joins TRBV29-1 to TRBJ2-2; 7 positions match TRBD1. V dropped 5 bases and J dropped 7; count of bases not matched to a gene: 7. Germline CDR1 and CDR2: SQVTM and ANQGSEA. The CDR3 sequence is 13 residues long. CDR3: CSVSDRVGGELFF. The CDR3 nucleotides read TGCAGCGTTAGTGACAGGGTTGGCGGGGAGCTGTTTTTT.

V and J are TRBV11-3 and TRBJ2-2, with unresolved D. Per the germline V gene, CDR1 is SGHNT and CDR2 is YENEEA. The CDR3 contains 12 residues. Trimming pared 0 bases from V and 6 bases from J, leaving 2 bases between. The CDR3 DNA follows: TGTGCCAGCAGCTTAGAGGCCGGGGAGCTGTTTTTT. This translates into CASSLEAGELFF.

The chain uses TRBV18 and TRBJ2-1, with D tentatively TRBD2 (5 bases). Trimming removed 3 bases at V and 0 bases at J, with 18 bases between. The CDR3 contains 18 residues. CDR1 and CDR2 from the germline V gene are KGHSH and LQKENI. This CDR3 is CASSPRTPSGSSYNEQFF. The CDR3 nucleotides read TGTGCCAGCTCACCCCGTACGCCTAGTGGGAGCTCCTACAATGAGCAGTTCTTC. The full variable domain, with the rest looked up from reference TRBV18 and TRBJ2-1, is NAGVMQNPRHLVRRRGQEARLRCSPMKGHSHVYWYRQLPEEGLKFMVYLQKENIIDESGMPKERFSAEFPKEGPSILRIQQVVRGDSAAYFCASSPRTPSGSSYNEQFFGPGTRLTVL.

The chain carries TRBV5-1 and TRBJ2-5, with D hard to call. Trimming cost V 4 bases and J 5 bases, with 9 bases left between them. Germline assignment: CDR1 SGHRS and CDR2 YFSETQ. The CDR3 consists of 12 residues. The CDR3 nucleotides read TGCGCCAGCAGCCCCGAAAGGGAGACCCAGTACTTC. Translated: CASSPERETQYF.

The gene calls are TRBV6-5 and TRBJ1-5, with D hard to call. This CDR3 is built from 15 residues. V was trimmed by 7 bases and J by 0 bases, leaving 13 bases between them. Germline V lookup: CDR1 MNHEY, CDR2 SVGAGI. For the CDR3, the DNA is TGTGCCAGCAAGGAGCTACCTTATAGCAATCAGCCCCAGCATTTT. It specifies CASKELPYSNQPQHF.

In DNA, the CDR3 is TGTGCCAGCAGTAAAGAGGGGACAGGGGGCGGCCTCTTCTACGAGCAGTACTTC. Translated: CASSKEGTGGGLFYEQYF. This sequence joins TRBV6-1 and TRBJ2-7; 12 bases line up with TRBD1. V trimming: 5 bases; J trimming: 3 bases; junction bases outside the gene matches: 14. The CDR3 runs to 18 residues. Germline V lookup: CDR1 MNHNS, CDR2 SASEGT.

The chain combines TRBV19 with TRBJ2-2; D not resolved. CDR3 length: 15 residues. Germline V gives CDR1 LNHDA, CDR2 SQIVND (reference sequence). V lost 1 base to trimming and J lost 11 bases, with 17 bases between them. The CDR3 sequence is CASSIVSVGRPELFF. The CDR3 DNA reads as TGTGCCAGTAGTATAGTTTCGGTTGGCAGGCCCGAGCTGTTTTTT.

The V and J genes are TRBV2 and TRBJ1-2, with a tentative D call TRBD1 (6 bases). CDR1 and CDR2 (germline): SNHLY, FYNNEI. The CDR3 totals 15 residues. The V end lost 1 base, the J end lost 7 bases, and 16 bases lay between the germline ends. CDR3 nucleotides: TGTGCCAGCAGTGAAGAGGGGGGGAGAATATTTGGCTACACCTTC. Its translation is CASSEEGGRIFGYTF.

The V gene is TRBV21-1, the J gene TRBJ2-5; the table's D call, TRBD1, has no DNA check behind it. TRBV21-1 is a pseudogene. The CDR3 sequence is 16 residues long. The CDR3 spells CASSKFPGHSQETQYF. CDR3 DNA sequence: TGTGCCAGCAGCAAATTTCCCGGACATAGCCAAGAGACCCAGTACTTC.

The rearrangement joins TRBV27 to TRBJ1-1; no reliable D call. The V end lost 5 bases, the J end lost 2 bases, and 21 bases lay between the germline ends. Germline V gene lookup returns CDR1 MNHEY and CDR2 SMNVEV (reference sequence). This CDR3 region has 17 residues. The CDR3 region is CASSATPRVGGNTEAFF. DNA for the CDR3: TGTGCCAGCAGTGCCACCCCCCGGGTAGGAGGAAACACTGAAGCTTTCTTT.

A word on this clone: A junction end diverges from the germline sequence, so it may reflect a read error. This sequence joins TRBV7-7 and TRBJ2-5, with TRBD2 matching 8 bases. Germline loops: CDR1 SSHAT, CDR2 FNYEAQ (reference sequence). The CDR3 runs to 15 residues. The CDR3 DNA is TGTGCTAGCAGCTCGGAGCGGGGGCGCCTGGAGACCCAGTACTTC. Residues: CASSSERGRLETQYF.

The V and J genes are TRBV6-5 and TRBJ2-6; D gene uncertain. There are 16 residues in the CDR3. Germline-derived CDR1 and CDR2 are MNHEY and SVGAGI. V lost 1 base to trimming and J lost 3 bases, with 10 bases between them. CDR3 sequence: CASSYLPRRGANVLTF. CDR3 DNA: TGTGCCAGCAGTTACTTACCGCGTCGTGGGGCCAACGTCCTGACTTTC.

The chain recombines TRBV20-1 with TRBJ1-1; a possible D gene is TRBD1 (5 bases). Looked up from germline, CDR1 is DFQATT and CDR2 is SNEGSKA (reference sequence). CDR3 length: 11 amino acids. Between the trimmed V and J ends, which lost 6 bases and 4 bases, there was a span of 9 bases. DNA of the CDR3: TGCAGTGCACGGGGGGGCACTGAAGCTTTCTTT. It specifies CSARGGTEAFF.

This clone was found a few times. V usage is TRBV28 and J usage is TRBJ2-7; D may be TRBD1 (6 bases). Trimming removed 7 bases at V and 3 bases at J, with 16 bases between. CDR3 length equals 14 residues. CDR1 and CDR2 (germline): MDHEN, SYDVKM. CDR3 nucleotide sequence: TGTGCCAGCAAATCCCCGGACAGAAACTACGAGCAGTACTTC. Translating gives CASKSPDRNYEQYF. The full variable domain, rest sourced from reference TRBV28 and TRBJ2-7, is DVKVTQSSRYLVKRTGEKVFLECVQDMDHENMFWYRQDPGLGLRLIYFSYDVKMKEKGDIPEGYSVSREKKERFSLILESASTNQTSMYLCASKSPDRNYEQYFGPGTRLTVT.